A single sample gave rise to the 2 T cell receptor beta chains below, sequenced in a study (dated by TCRdb to 2016 to 2018). Library method: RT-PCR. Data came from an Illumina MiSeq. TCRdb reanalyzed the raw reads on its own, using fastp at Q25 for trimming and MiXCR for clone calling, and kept in-frame beta chains. Each entry merges the rows of one CDR3 protein and shows their most common DNA and genes. Across this sample there are hundreds of thousands of distinct CDR3 sequences, with approximately 15% seen only once. The ten top clones hold just over 3.5% of the sample. Sequenced input: memory CD4+ T cells from blood. These TCRs come from a female donor in good health, serving as a healthy control.

This clonotype was recorded at least ten times. The chain couples TRBV20-1 to TRBJ2-3; D perhaps matches TRBD2 (5 bases). The ends were cut back, 3 bases at V and 3 bases at J, with 10 bases in the middle. The CDR3 extends over 13 amino acids. Germline-derived CDR1 and CDR2 are DFQATT and SNEGSKA (reference sequence). The CDR3 DNA reads TGCAGTGCTAGTACGGGAAGAACAGATACGCAGTATTTT. It specifies CSASTGRTDTQYF.

This clonotype has more than one count but fewer than ten. This chain uses TRBV20-1 with TRBJ2-7; D is unclear. The V gene's germline CDR1 is DFQATT and CDR2 SNEGSKA (reference sequence). The ends were cut back, 3 bases at V and 5 bases at J, with 20 bases in the middle. This CDR3 spans 15 amino acids. CDR3 coding DNA: TGCAGTGCTAGGACCGCCGGCCCCTCGGCCGACGAGCAGTACTTC. This encodes CSARTAGPSADEQYF.